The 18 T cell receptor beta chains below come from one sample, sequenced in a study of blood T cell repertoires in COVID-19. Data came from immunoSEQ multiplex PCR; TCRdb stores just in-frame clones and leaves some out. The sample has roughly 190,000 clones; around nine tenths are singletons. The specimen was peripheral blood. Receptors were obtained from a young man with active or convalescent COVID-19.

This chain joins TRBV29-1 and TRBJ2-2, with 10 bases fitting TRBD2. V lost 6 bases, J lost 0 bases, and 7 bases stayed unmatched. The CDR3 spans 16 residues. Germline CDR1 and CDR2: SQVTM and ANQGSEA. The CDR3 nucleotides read TGCAGCGTGATGACTAGCGGGCTCGCGAACACCGGGGAGCTGTTTTTT. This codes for CSVMTSGLANTGELFF.

CDR3 in amino acids: CASSLGSDPGDEKLFF. The CDR3 DNA follows: TGTGCCAGCAGCTTAGGCTCGGACCCGGGGGATGAAAAACTGTTTTTT. J is TRBJ1-4 and V is TRBV11-2; the D gene is possibly TRBD1 (5 bases). Germline V gives CDR1 SGHAT, CDR2 FQNNGV. The CDR3 totals 16 residues. Trimming removed 1 base at V and 6 bases at J, with 15 bases between.

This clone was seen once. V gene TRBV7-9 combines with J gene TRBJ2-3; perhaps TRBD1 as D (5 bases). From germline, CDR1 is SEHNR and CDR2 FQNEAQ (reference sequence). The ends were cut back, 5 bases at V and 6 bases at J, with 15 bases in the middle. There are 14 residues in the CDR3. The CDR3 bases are TGTGCCAGCAGCCGAAAAGGGGCTTGGGATACGCAGTATTTT. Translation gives CASSRKGAWDTQYF.

CDR3 sequence (DNA): TGTGCCAGCATTGGATTAAAGGGGCCTCCCCGCCGAAGAGCTTTCTTT. Protein: CASIGLKGPPRRRAFF. This chain joins TRBV2 and TRBJ1-1; perhaps TRBD1 as D (5 bases). The CDR3 loop spans 16 amino acids. CDR1 and CDR2 from the germline V gene are SNHLY and FYNNEI. The ends were cut back, 7 bases at V and 10 bases at J, with 28 bases in the middle.

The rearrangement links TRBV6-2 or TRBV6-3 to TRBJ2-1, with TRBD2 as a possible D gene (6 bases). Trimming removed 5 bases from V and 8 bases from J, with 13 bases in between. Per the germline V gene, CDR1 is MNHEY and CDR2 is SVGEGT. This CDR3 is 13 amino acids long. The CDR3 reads CASSPPASDEQFF. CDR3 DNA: TGTGCCAGCAGTCCCCCCGCTAGCGATGAGCAGTTCTTC.

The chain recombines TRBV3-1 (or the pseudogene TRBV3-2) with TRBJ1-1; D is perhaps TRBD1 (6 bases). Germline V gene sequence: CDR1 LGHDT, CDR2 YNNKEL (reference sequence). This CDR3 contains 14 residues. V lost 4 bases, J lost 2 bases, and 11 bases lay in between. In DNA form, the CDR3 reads TGTGCCAGCAGCCTATCAGGGGTTAACACTGAAGCTTTCTTT. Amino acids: CASSLSGVNTEAFF.

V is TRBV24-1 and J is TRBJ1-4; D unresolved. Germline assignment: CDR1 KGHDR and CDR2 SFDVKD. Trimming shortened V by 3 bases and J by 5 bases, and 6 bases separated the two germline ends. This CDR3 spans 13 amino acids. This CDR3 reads CATSDLRNEKLFF. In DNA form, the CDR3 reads TGTGCCACCAGTGATCTTAGAAATGAAAAACTGTTTTTT.

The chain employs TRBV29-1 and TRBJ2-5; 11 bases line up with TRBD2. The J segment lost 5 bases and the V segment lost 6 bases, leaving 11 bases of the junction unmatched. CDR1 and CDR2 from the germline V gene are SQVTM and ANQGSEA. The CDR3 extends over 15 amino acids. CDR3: CSVTSGTDVWETQYF. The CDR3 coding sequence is TGCAGCGTGACTAGCGGGACAGACGTGTGGGAGACCCAGTACTTC.

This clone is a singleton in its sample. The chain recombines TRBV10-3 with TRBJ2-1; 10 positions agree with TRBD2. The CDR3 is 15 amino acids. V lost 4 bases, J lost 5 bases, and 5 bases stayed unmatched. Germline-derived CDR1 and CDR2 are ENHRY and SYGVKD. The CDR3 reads CAISGTSGMNNEQFF. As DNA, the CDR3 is TGTGCCATCAGTGGTACTAGCGGGATGAACAATGAGCAGTTCTTC.

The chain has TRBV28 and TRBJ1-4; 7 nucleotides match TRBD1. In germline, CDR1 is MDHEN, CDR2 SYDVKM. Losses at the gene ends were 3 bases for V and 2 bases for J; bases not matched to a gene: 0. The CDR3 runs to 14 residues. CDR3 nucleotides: TGTGCCAGCAGTTTGACAGGGACTAATGAAAAACTGTTTTTT. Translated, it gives CASSLTGTNEKLFF.

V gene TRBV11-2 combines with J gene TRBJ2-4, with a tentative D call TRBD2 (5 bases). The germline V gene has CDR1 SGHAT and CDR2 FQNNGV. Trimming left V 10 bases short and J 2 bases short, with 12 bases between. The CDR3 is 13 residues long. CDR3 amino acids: CATRGFTKNIQYF. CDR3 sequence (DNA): TGTGCCACCCGCGGGTTTACCAAAAACATTCAGTACTTC.

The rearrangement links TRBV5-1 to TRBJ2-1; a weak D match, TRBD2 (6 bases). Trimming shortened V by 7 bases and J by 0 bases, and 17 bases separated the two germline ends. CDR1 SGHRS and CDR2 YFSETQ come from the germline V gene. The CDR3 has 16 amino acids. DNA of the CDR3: TGCGCCAGCCATCAAGGCGGGAAGAGCTCCTACAATGAGCAGTTCTTC. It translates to CASHQGGKSSYNEQFF.

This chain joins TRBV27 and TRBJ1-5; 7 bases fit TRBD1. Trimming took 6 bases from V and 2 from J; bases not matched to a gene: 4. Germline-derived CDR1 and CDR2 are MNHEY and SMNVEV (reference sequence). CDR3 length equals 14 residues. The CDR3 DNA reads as TGTGCCAGCAGGCTCGGACAGGGCAATCAGCCCCAGCATTTT. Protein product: CASRLGQGNQPQHF.

The CDR3 reads CASSILAGVGTEAFF. In nucleotides, the CDR3 is TGTGCCAGTAGTATTTTAGCAGGGGTGGGCACTGAAGCTTTCTTT. The genes are TRBV19 and TRBJ1-1; D is perhaps TRBD1 (6 bases). Trimming took off 3 bases at V and 4 bases at J, with 15 bases between the two ends. CDR3 length equals 15 residues. Per germline, CDR1 LNHDA and CDR2 SQIVND (reference sequence). The full variable domain, completed using reference TRBV19 and TRBJ1-1, is DGGITQSPKYLFRKEGQNVTLSCEQNLNHDAMYWYRQDPGQGLRLIYYSQIVNDFQKGDIAEGYSVSREKKESFPLTVTSAQKNPTAFYLCASSILAGVGTEAFFGQGTRLTVV.

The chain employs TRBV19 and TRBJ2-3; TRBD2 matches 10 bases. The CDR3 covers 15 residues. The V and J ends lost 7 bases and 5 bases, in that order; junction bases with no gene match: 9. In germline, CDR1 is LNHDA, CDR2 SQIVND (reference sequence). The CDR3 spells CASKEREGPGDTQYF. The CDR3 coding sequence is TGTGCCAGTAAAGAGCGGGAGGGCCCGGGAGATACGCAGTATTTT.

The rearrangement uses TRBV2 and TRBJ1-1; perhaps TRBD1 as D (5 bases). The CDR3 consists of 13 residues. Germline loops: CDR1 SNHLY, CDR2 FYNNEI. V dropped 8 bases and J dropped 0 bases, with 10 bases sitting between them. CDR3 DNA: TGTGCCAGCGGGGGAGGCCTGAACACTGAAGCTTTCTTT. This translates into CASGGGLNTEAFF.

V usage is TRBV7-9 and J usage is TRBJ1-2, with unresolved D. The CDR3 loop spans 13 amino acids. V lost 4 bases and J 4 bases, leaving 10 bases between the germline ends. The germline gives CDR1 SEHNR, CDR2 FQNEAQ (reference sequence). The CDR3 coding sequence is TGTGCCAGCAGCTCGTTAGTAGTCTATGGCTACACCTTC. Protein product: CASSSLVVYGYTF.

The DNA of the CDR3 is TGTGCCAGCAGCTTCGGGGGAGTGGGCACAGATACGCAGTATTTT. Residues: CASSFGGVGTDTQYF. The rearrangement uses TRBV11-2 and TRBJ2-3; possibly TRBD2 for D (6 bases). Germline V CDR1 and CDR2: SGHAT, FQNNGV. This CDR3 spans 15 amino acids. Trimming left V 3 bases short and J 1 base short, with 11 bases between.